This T cell receptor beta chain was captured in a study of cytomegalovirus exposure and HLA in healthy donors. As regards this clone: Its matching antigen is unknown.

A multiplex PCR was run with 60 Vbeta primers and 13 Jbeta primers. Clones were read by immunoSEQ multiplex PCR, and TCRdb kept only the in-frame ones, dropping some. This repertoire shows over 200,000 clones, approximately 80% found once; its top ten account for approximately 3.8%. Findings of the study overall: Three CMV-associated chains proved CMV antigen-specific in vitro. Certain sequence variants were highly shared and formed a cluster, and this cluster was likely a sequencing artifact.

Looked up from germline, CDR1 is KGHSH and CDR2 is LQKENI. The CDR3 sequence is 16 residues long. Sequencing input: PBMCs. This TCR was sampled from a male donor in good health and CMV-seronegative. This sequence joins TRBV18 and TRBJ2-5, with 9 bases lining up with TRBD2. The J call is in doubt because the DNA end fits TRBJ2-7 better. As DNA, the CDR3 is TGTGCCAGCTCCCCGAGAGGGGTAGCGGGAGCAAACGAGCAGTACTTC. Encoded protein: CASSPRGVAGANEQYF.